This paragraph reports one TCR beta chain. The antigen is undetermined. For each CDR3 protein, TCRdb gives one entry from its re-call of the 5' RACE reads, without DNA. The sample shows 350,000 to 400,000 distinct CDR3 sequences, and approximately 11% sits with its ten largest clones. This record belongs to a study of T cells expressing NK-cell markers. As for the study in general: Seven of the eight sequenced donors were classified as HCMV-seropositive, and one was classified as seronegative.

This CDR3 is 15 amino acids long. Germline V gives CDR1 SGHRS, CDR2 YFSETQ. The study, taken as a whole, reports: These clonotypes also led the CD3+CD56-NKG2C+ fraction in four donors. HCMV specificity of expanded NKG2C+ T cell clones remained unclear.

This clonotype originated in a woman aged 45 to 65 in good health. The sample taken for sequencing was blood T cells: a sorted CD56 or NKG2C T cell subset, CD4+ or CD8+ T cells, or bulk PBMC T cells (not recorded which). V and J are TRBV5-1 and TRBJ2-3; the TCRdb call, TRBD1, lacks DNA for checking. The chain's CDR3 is CASSTGQGKTDTQYF.